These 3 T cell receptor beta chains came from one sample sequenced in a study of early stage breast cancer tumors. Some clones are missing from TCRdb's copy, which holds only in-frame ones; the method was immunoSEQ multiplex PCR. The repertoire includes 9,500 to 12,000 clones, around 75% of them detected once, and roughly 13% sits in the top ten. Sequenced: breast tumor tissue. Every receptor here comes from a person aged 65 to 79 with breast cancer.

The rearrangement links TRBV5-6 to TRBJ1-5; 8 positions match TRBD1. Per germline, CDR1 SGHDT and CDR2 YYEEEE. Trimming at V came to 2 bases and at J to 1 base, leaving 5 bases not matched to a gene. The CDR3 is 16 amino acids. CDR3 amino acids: CASSFSRGPSNQPQHF. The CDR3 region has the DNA TGTGCCAGCAGCTTCTCCAGGGGGCCCAGCAATCAGCCCCAGCATTTT. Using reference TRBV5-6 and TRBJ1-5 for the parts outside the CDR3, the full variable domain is DAGVTQSPTHLIKTRGQQVTLRCSPKSGHDTVSWYQQALGQGPQFIFQYYEEEERQRGNFPDRFSGHQFPNYSSELNVNALLLGDSALYLCASSFSRGPSNQPQHFGDGTRLSIL.

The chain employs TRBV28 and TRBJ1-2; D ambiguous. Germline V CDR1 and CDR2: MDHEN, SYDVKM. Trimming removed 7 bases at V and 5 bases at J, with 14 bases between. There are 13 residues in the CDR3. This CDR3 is CASTLGSSYGYTF. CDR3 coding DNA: TGTGCCAGCACCTTGGGGAGTTCATATGGCTACACCTTC.

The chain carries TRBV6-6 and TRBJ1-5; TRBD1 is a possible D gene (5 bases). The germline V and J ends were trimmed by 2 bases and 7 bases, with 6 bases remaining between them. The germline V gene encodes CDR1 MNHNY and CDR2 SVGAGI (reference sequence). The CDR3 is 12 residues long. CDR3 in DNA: TGTGCCAGCAGTTACGCAGGGCAGCCCCAGCATTTT. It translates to CASSYAGQPQHF.